The rows below give T cell receptor beta chains drawn from one sample of a study of blood T cell repertoires in COVID-19. This table comes from immunoSEQ multiplex PCR, and its TCRdb copy is limited to in-frame clones, with some not included. The table lists 200,000 to 250,000 clones, about 80% of them singletons. Sample: peripheral blood. The source is a woman aged 55-75 years with acute or convalescent COVID-19. The CDR3 runs from the conserved cysteine through the conserved F or W.

cdr3_length v_call cdr3_aa
13 TRBV7-3 CASSSHRNTEAFF
19 TRBV5-6 CASSYPGLAGFVSYNEQFF
16 TRBV19 CASSARSGQGNYGYTF
16 TRBV11-2 CASSLTDRGPAETQYF
15 TRBV5-6 CASSLLAGGYNEQFF
15 TRBV9 CASSVSRGEIGELFF
17 TRBV7-8 CASSPRPDTGPNTEAFF
15 TRBV14 CASSPGGSYNSPLHF
15 TRBV27 CASRTGTTGRGGYTF
16 TRBV6-5 CASSYSTSGGQETQYF
11 TRBV11-1 CASSLGVEQFF
14 TRBV27 CASSLTERNSPLHF
13 TRBV28 CASSLIRDSPLHF
14 TRBV28 CASRLTGGGTPLHF
13 TRBV12-3/TRBV12-4 CASRQGTAYEQYF
15 TRBV5-4 CASSIRDREFGEQYF
17 TRBV27 CASSFFGTGGAVTEAFF
13 TRBV4-1 CASSRGGQETQYF
14 TRBV19 CASSIRGTNTEAFF
16 TRBV5-4 CASSLGGDRPDQPQHF
15 TRBV7-2 CASSLGYNALYGYTF
15 TRBV5-6 CASRPGQGSYNEQFF
17 TRBV5-4 CASTRYRRTDSNQPQHF
17 TRBV4-2 CASSQDSQTGWGTEAFF
15 TRBV3-1/TRBV3-2 CASSPTGSSGNTIYF
13 TRBV30 CAWSADRGNGYTF
11 TRBV6-1 CASSEGATHTF
14 TRBV6-2/TRBV6-3 CASSYSMVSGELFF
13 TRBV10-2 CASSDDGGTEAFF